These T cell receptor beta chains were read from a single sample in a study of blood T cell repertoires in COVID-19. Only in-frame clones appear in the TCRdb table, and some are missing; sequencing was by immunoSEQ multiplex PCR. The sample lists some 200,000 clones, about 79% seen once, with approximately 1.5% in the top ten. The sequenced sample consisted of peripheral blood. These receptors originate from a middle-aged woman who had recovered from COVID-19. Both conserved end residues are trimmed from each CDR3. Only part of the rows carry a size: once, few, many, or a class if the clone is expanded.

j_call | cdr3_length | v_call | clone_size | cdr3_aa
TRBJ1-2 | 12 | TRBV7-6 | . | ASSLVSGNYGYT
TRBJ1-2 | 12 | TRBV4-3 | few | ASSQEQGVGGYT
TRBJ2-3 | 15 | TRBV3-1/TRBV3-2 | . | ASSQLGGASSTDTQY
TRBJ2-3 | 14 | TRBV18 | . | ASSPLGQGVVDTQY
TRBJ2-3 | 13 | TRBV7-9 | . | ASNGAGGITDTQY
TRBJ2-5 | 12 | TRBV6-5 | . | ASTFRDSQETQY
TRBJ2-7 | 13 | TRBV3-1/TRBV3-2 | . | ASSQNLAAPYEQY
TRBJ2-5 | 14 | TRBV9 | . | ASSPSLAGGGETQY
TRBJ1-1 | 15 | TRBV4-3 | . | ASSQEVVSNMNTEAF
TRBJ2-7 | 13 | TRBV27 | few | ASSSYRGKTYEQY
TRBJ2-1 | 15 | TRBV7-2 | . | ASSQGLAGSSYNEQF
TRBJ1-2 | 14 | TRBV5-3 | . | ARSLDQRSANYGYT
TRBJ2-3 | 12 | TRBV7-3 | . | ASSRQPSTDTQY
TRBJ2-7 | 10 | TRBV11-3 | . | ASSLDPDEQY
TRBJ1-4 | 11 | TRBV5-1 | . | ASSLDRNEKLF
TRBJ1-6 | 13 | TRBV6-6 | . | ASSHRTGNNSPLH
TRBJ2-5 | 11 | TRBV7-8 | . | ASSLELQETQY
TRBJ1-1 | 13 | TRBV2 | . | AGRGPRPMNTEAF
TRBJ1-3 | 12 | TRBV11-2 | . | ASSRDRVSNTIY
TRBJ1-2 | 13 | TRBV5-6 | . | ASSFLGGRDYGYT
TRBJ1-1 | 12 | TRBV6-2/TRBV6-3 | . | ASSYQATNTEAF
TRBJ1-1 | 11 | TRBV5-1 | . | ASSRDKNTEAF
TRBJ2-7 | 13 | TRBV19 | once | ASSSRQGLLLEQY
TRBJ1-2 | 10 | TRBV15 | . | ATSSGDYGYT
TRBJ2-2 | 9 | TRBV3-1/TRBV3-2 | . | ATMEAGELF
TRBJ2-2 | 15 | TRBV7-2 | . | ASSFLGMKRGDGELF
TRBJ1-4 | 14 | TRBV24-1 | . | ATQGRFEGVGEKLF
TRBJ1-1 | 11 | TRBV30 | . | AWSGGQGTEAF
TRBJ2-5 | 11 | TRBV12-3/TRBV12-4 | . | ASSLSREETQY
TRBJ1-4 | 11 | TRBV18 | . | ASPPGIYEKLF
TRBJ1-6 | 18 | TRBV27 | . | ASSLRTGSALGSLDSPLH
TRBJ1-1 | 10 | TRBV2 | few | ARQGARTEAF
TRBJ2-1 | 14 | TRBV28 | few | ASKGTTNRLYNEQF
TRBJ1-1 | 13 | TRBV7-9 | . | ASSLVQGGATEAF
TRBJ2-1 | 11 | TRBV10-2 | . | ASRVERRNEQF
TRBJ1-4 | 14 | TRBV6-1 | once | ASSEWGLGDNEKLF
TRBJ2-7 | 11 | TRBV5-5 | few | ASSRDMQYEQY
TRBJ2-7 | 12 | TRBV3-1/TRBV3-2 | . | ASSQVAGGVEQY
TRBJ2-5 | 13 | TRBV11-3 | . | ASSVRLAGVETQY
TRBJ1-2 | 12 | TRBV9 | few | ASSVGQGNYGYT
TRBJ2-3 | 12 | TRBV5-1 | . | ASSLEAGTDTQY
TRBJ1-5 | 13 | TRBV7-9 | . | ASSLASGGNQPQH
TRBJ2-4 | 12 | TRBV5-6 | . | ASSSLEGWDIQY
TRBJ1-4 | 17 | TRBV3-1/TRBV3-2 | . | ASSHTKQGLQVHPEKLF
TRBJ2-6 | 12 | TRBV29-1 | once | SVDPGAGANVLT
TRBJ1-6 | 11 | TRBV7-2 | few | ASSFGSNSPLH
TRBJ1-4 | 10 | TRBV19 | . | ASSPAGEKLF
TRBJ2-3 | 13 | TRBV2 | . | ASSELAGGTDTQY
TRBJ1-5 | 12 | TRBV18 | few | ASSPGSGDQPQH
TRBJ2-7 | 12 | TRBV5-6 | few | ASSQMTGIHEQY
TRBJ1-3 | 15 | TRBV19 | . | ASSIGWTDEVRNTIY
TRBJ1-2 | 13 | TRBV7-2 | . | ASSPLGGGGYGYT